The rows below give T cell receptor beta chains drawn from one sample of a study of PD-L1 blockade in urothelial cancer. Repertoires were generated with immunoSEQ multiplex PCR, while TCRdb's copy carries only in-frame clones and drops some. The sample has around 87,000 clones, roughly 80% seen once; the top ten hold under 8.5%. The material sequenced was PBMCs, taken around atezolizumab (anti-PD-L1) treatment. These receptors all stem from an older man with urothelial cancer. Each CDR3 is given with its conserved first and last residue. Each record gives: J gene, clone size, V gene, D gene, CDR3 DNA, CDR3 protein. A D gene is named only where the DNA matches it firmly. The size entry is marked missing in some rows and otherwise reads once, few, many or a size class.

J gene: TRBJ2-7
clone size: NA
V gene: TRBV6-6
D gene: NA
CDR3 DNA: TGTGCCAGCCGGACTCCGAGCTCCTACGAGCAGTACTTC
CDR3 protein: CASRTPSSYEQYF

J gene: TRBJ1-2
clone size: NA
V gene: TRBV7-9
D gene: TRBD1
CDR3 DNA: TGTGCCAGCAGCTCAACACAGGGGGCTGGGAACTATGGCTACACCTTC
CDR3 protein: CASSSTQGAGNYGYTF

J gene: TRBJ2-7
clone size: NA
V gene: TRBV7-8
D gene: TRBD1
CDR3 DNA: TGTGCCAGCAGCTTAAGCAGGGGGCAGGGGGAGCAGTACTTC
CDR3 protein: CASSLSRGQGEQYF

J gene: TRBJ2-1
clone size: NA
V gene: TRBV5-4
D gene: TRBD2
CDR3 DNA: TGTGCCAGCAGCTCTCGGACTAGCGGGGGGGCGAATGAGCAGTTCTTC
CDR3 protein: CASSSRTSGGANEQFF

J gene: TRBJ1-1
clone size: NA
V gene: TRBV18
D gene: TRBD1
CDR3 DNA: TGTGCCAGCTCACCACCAACAGGGGTACCGAACACTGAAGCTTTCTTT
CDR3 protein: CASSPPTGVPNTEAFF

J gene: TRBJ2-3
clone size: once
V gene: TRBV20-1
D gene: NA
CDR3 DNA: TGCAGTGCCACAGCGGCGGGTACGCAGTATTTT
CDR3 protein: CSATAAGTQYF

J gene: TRBJ2-7
clone size: NA
V gene: TRBV15
D gene: TRBD1
CDR3 DNA: TGTGCCACCAGCAGACCCCAGCAGGGGGCCTACGAGCAGTACTTC
CDR3 protein: CATSRPQQGAYEQYF

J gene: TRBJ2-5
clone size: NA
V gene: TRBV2
D gene: TRBD2
CDR3 DNA: TGTGCCAGCAGTGAATGGGGGCGGGGGGACCAAGAGACCCAGTACTTC
CDR3 protein: CASSEWGRGDQETQYF

J gene: TRBJ2-3
clone size: NA
V gene: TRBV5-4
D gene: NA
CDR3 DNA: TGTGCCAGCAGTTCCGGGACTCAGGGCTTTGATACGCAGTATTTT
CDR3 protein: CASSSGTQGFDTQYF

J gene: TRBJ2-7
clone size: NA
V gene: TRBV6-4
D gene: TRBD1
CDR3 DNA: TGTGCCAGAAGATGCAGGGGGCGTTGGGGGGAGCAGTACTTC
CDR3 protein: CARRCRGRWGEQYF

J gene: TRBJ1-4
clone size: NA
V gene: TRBV27
D gene: TRBD1
CDR3 DNA: TGTGCCAGCAGTAGACAGGGGGAGGAAAAACTGTTTTTT
CDR3 protein: CASSRQGEEKLFF

J gene: TRBJ1-4
clone size: NA
V gene: TRBV2
D gene: NA
CDR3 DNA: TGTGCCAGCAGCGACTTGGACATTAATGAAAAACTGTTTTTT
CDR3 protein: CASSDLDINEKLFF

J gene: TRBJ1-1
clone size: NA
V gene: TRBV7-9
D gene: NA
CDR3 DNA: TGTGCCAGCAGCCCCCGACAGTTGAACACTGAAGCTTTCTTT
CDR3 protein: CASSPRQLNTEAFF

J gene: TRBJ2-2
clone size: NA
V gene: TRBV9
D gene: TRBD2
CDR3 DNA: TGTGCCAGCAGCGCGGGGGAGGCTAGCGGGAGTAACACCGGGGAGCTGTTTTTT
CDR3 protein: CASSAGEASGSNTGELFF

J gene: TRBJ2-5
clone size: NA
V gene: TRBV6-6
D gene: NA
CDR3 DNA: TGTGCCAGCAGTTGGGCGGGGCAAGAGACCCAGTACTTC
CDR3 protein: CASSWAGQETQYF

J gene: TRBJ1-2
clone size: NA
V gene: TRBV7-9
D gene: NA
CDR3 DNA: TGTGCCAGCAGCTCCGTCGGAGGGGCGGATGGCTACACCTTC
CDR3 protein: CASSSVGGADGYTF

J gene: TRBJ1-1
clone size: NA
V gene: TRBV7-2
D gene: NA
CDR3 DNA: TGTGCCAGCAGCCGCCCCGGGGCGGGGCACGCTTTCTTT
CDR3 protein: CASSRPGAGHAFF

J gene: TRBJ2-3
clone size: NA
V gene: TRBV5-1
D gene: NA
CDR3 DNA: TGCGCCAGCAGCTTAACAGGGCCTAGCACAAATACGCAGTATTTT
CDR3 protein: CASSLTGPSTNTQYF

J gene: TRBJ2-5
clone size: NA
V gene: TRBV7-6
D gene: NA
CDR3 DNA: TGTGCCAGCAGCCACAGGGCGAAGGAGACCCAGTACTTC
CDR3 protein: CASSHRAKETQYF

J gene: TRBJ1-2
clone size: NA
V gene: TRBV5-6
D gene: TRBD1
CDR3 DNA: TGTGCCAGCAGCTCCCCCGGGACAGCCTTGGGCTACACCTTC
CDR3 protein: CASSSPGTALGYTF

J gene: TRBJ2-3
clone size: few
V gene: TRBV6-1
D gene: TRBD1
CDR3 DNA: TGTGCCAGCAGTCCGACAGGGCCATTCACAGATACGCAGTATTTT
CDR3 protein: CASSPTGPFTDTQYF

J gene: TRBJ2-3
clone size: NA
V gene: TRBV4-1
D gene: NA
CDR3 DNA: TGCGCCAGCAGCCAAGAATATGTTTCGTGGGGCGGCGCGACAGATACGCAGTATTTT
CDR3 protein: CASSQEYVSWGGATDTQYF

J gene: TRBJ2-2
clone size: NA
V gene: TRBV7-2
D gene: NA
CDR3 DNA: TGTGCCAGCAGCTCCTCAACGGGCGGGGAGCTGTTTTTT
CDR3 protein: CASSSSTGGELFF

J gene: TRBJ2-2
clone size: NA
V gene: TRBV4-1
D gene: NA
CDR3 DNA: TGCGCCAGCAGCCAAAGCGGGCTTACTGTTAACACCGGGGAGCTGTTTTTT
CDR3 protein: CASSQSGLTVNTGELFF

J gene: TRBJ1-1
clone size: NA
V gene: TRBV5-6
D gene: NA
CDR3 DNA: TGTGCCAGCAGCTTGGCCCAAGGGGCATCTTTCTTT
CDR3 protein: CASSLAQGASFF

J gene: TRBJ1-5
clone size: NA
V gene: TRBV6-5
D gene: NA
CDR3 DNA: TGTGCCAGCAGCGGACAGCACAATCAGCCCCAGCATTTT
CDR3 protein: CASSGQHNQPQHF

J gene: TRBJ1-1
clone size: NA
V gene: TRBV29-1
D gene: NA
CDR3 DNA: TGCAGCGTCGCAACCAGGGTGTCGGCCACTGAAGCTTTCTTT
CDR3 protein: CSVATRVSATEAFF

J gene: TRBJ1-2
clone size: NA
V gene: TRBV7-2
D gene: NA
CDR3 DNA: TGTGCCAGCAGCTGGGGGAGGACTTATGGCTACACCTTC
CDR3 protein: CASSWGRTYGYTF

J gene: TRBJ2-1
clone size: NA
V gene: TRBV10-3
D gene: NA
CDR3 DNA: TGTGCCATCAGTGAGTCGACGGGATCACGAAGGGATGAGCAGTTCTTC
CDR3 protein: CAISESTGSRRDEQFF

J gene: TRBJ2-7
clone size: NA
V gene: TRBV7-6
D gene: NA
CDR3 DNA: TGTGCCAGCAGCTTAGCCGGGACTGGCCGATACGAGCAGTACTTC
CDR3 protein: CASSLAGTGRYEQYF

J gene: TRBJ2-1
clone size: NA
V gene: TRBV20-1
D gene: NA
CDR3 DNA: TGCAGTGCTTACTACAATGAGCAGTTCTTC
CDR3 protein: CSAYYNEQFF